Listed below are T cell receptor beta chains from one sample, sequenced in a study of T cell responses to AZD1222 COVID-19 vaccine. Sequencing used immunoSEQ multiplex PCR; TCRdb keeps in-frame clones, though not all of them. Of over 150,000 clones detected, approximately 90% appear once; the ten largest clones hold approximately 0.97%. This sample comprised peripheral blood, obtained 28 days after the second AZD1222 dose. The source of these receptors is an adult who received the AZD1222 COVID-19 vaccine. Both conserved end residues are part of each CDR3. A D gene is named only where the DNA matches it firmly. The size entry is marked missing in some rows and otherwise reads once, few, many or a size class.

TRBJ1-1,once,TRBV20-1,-,TGCAGTGCAGGGGGGGGGACTGAAGCTTTCTTT,CSAGGGTEAFF
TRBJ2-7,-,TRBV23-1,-,TGCGCCAGCTGTGCGGCCGGGGGAGTCCTATCCTACGAGCAGTACTTC,CASCAAGGVLSYEQYF
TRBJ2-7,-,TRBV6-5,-,TGTGCTATTTGGGATAGGGGTGTGGGTACCTACGAGCAGTACTTC,CAIWDRGVGTYEQYF
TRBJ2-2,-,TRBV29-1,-,TGCAGCGTTGTGTTAGCGGAACACACCGGGGAGCTGTTTTTT,CSVVLAEHTGELFF
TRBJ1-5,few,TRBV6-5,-,TGTGCCAGCAGTTTTGCATATAGCAATCAGCCCCAGCATTTT,CASSFAYSNQPQHF
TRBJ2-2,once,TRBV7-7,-,TGTGCCAGCAGCTTAGCGCGGAACGGGGAGCTGTTTTTT,CASSLARNGELFF
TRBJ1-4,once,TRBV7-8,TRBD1,TGTGCCAGCAGCTTCCTACAGGGGACCCCCGGATACACTAATGAAAAACTGTTTTTT,CASSFLQGTPGYTNEKLFF
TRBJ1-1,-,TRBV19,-,TGTGCCAGTAGTATCCTGAACACTGAAGCTTTCTTT,CASSILNTEAFF
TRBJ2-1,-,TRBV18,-,TGTGCCAGCTCACCTGAGGGGTATGAGCAGTTCTTC,CASSPEGYEQFF
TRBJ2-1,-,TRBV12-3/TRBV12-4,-,TGTGCCAGCATCGGGGGAGGTGCTGAGCAGTTCTTC,CASIGGGAEQFF
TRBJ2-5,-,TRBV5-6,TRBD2,TGTGCCAGCAGCTTGATCCTAGCGGGACAAGAGACCCAGTACTTC,CASSLILAGQETQYF
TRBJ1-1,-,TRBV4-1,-,TGCGCCAGCAGGCCTGGGGCCATGAACACTGAAGCTTTCTTT,CASRPGAMNTEAFF
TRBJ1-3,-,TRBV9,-,TGTGCCAGCAGCGCCGACGGCAGCTCTGGAAACACCATATATTTT,CASSADGSSGNTIYF
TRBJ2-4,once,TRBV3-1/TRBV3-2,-,TGTGCCAGCAGGGGCGCGGAAAACATTCAGTACTTC,CASRGAENIQYF
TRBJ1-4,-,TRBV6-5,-,TGTGCCAGCCTGCCCATCGGGTCTAATGAAAAACTGTTTTTT,CASLPIGSNEKLFF
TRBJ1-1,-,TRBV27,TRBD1,TGTGCCAGCAGTTTGGGACAGGGTGTTGAAGCTTTCTTT,CASSLGQGVEAFF
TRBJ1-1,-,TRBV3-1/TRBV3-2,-,TGTGCCAGCAGCCAAGCCTCAGCCGTCTTCATCTTT,CASSQASAVFIF
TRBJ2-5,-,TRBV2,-,TGTGCCAGCCTTCCCCTTGGGGGCAAGAGGGTCGTTTGGGCTGAGACCCAGTACTTC,CASLPLGGKRVVWAETQYF
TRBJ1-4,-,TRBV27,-,TGTGCCAGCAGTAGGGACACCGGACGGAAAAAACTGTTTTTT,CASSRDTGRKKLFF
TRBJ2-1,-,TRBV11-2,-,TGTGCCAGCAGCCTCAGCTCCTACAATGAGCAGTTCTTC,CASSLSSYNEQFF
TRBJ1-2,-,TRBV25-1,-,TGTGCCAGCAGTGGACTCGGCTACACCTTC,CASSGLGYTF
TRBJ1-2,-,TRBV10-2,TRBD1,TGCGCCAGCAGTGAAAAATTGTGGACAGGGCCATCGGTCTATGGCTACACCTTC,CASSEKLWTGPSVYGYTF
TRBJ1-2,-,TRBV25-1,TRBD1,TGTGCCAGCAGTGAGTTCGGGACAGGGCGAGGCTACACCTTC,CASSEFGTGRGYTF
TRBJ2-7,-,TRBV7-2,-,TGTGCCAGCAGCCTCCGGGCCCGGTCCCACGGGGCCTCCTACGAGCAGTACTTC,CASSLRARSHGASYEQYF
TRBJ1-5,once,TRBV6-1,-,TGTGCCAGCAGTGAAGCTATGGGGGTGGCAAATCAGCCCCAGCATTTT,CASSEAMGVANQPQHF
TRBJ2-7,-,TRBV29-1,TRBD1,TGCAGCGTTTCAGACGGACAGGGCCGTTCCTACGAGCAGTACTTC,CSVSDGQGRSYEQYF
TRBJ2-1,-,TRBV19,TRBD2,TGTGCCAGTAGTATATACGGGGGGGCCTCCCATGAGCAGTTCTTC,CASSIYGGASHEQFF
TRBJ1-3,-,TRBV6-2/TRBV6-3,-,TGTGCCAGCAGTTACCGGACTTTTGCCGTGGGAAACACCATATATTTT,CASSYRTFAVGNTIYF
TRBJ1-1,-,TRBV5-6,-,TGTGCCAGCAGCTTGGTCAGCAACACTGAAGCTTTCTTT,CASSLVSNTEAFF
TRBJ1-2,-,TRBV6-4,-,TGTGCCAGCAGTGACTCGGAGGGTTATGGCTACACCTTC,CASSDSEGYGYTF
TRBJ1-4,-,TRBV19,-,TGTGCCAGTACCATACATGCAACTAATGAAAAACTGTTTTTT,CASTIHATNEKLFF
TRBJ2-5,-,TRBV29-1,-,TGCAGCGATCTTGGAGGGCGCGAGACCCAGTACTTC,CSDLGGRETQYF
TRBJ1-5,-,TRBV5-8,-,TGTGCCAGCAGTTCCGGACAGTATAGCAATCAGCCCCAGCATTTT,CASSSGQYSNQPQHF
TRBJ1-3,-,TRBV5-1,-,TGCGCCAGCAGCTGGGACGGCCGCTCTGGAAACACCATATATTTT,CASSWDGRSGNTIYF
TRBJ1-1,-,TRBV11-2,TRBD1,TGTGCCAGCAGCCCCACCGACATAAGGGGGCTGAACACTGAAGCTTTCTTT,CASSPTDIRGLNTEAFF
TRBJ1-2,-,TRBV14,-,TGTGCCAGCAGCCAAGATCGGGGAATGAGGGGCTACACCTTC,CASSQDRGMRGYTF
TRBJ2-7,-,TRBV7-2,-,TGTGCCAGCAGCCCTACAAGGGGGTCTAGCTACGAGCAGTACTTC,CASSPTRGSSYEQYF
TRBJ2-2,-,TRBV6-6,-,TGTGCCAGCACCAACCACAGGGTAAACACCGGGGAGCTGTTTTTT,CASTNHRVNTGELFF
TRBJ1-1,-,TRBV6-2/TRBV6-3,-,TGTGCCAGCAGCCAGGGCCGGTACTCGAACACTGAAGCTTTCTTT,CASSQGRYSNTEAFF
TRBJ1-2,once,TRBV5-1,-,TGCGCCAGCAGCCGCGGGGGCCCGCCTAACTATGGCTACACCTTC,CASSRGGPPNYGYTF
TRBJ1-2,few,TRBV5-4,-,TGTGCCAGCAGCCCCGGACGAGAGGGGTCCTTCATCTATGGCTACACCTTC,CASSPGREGSFIYGYTF
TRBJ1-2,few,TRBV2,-,TGTGCCAGCAGTGAAATAAAGCCGCGCTTC,CASSEIKPRF
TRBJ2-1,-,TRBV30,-,TGTGCCTGGAGCGGGGGTATCTCCTACAATGAGCAGTTCTTC,CAWSGGISYNEQFF
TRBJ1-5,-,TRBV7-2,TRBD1,TGTGCCAGCAGCTTAGAAACAGGGGGCTGGAGCAATCAGCCCCAGCATTTT,CASSLETGGWSNQPQHF
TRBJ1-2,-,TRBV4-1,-,TGCGCCAGCAGCCAAGAATGGCACAGGGACTATGGCTACACCTTC,CASSQEWHRDYGYTF
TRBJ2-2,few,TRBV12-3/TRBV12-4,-,TGTGCCAGCAGTCCCCTCACCGGGGAGCTGTTTTTT,CASSPLTGELFF
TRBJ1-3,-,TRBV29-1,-,TGCAGCGCCTCAGATCAGCGCTCTGGAAACACCATATATTTT,CSASDQRSGNTIYF
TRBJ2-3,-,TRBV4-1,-,TGCGCCAGCATTTCTCAGGCAGGGAAAATTTTCACAGATACGCAGTATTTT,CASISQAGKIFTDTQYF
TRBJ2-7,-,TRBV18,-,TGTGCCAGCTCACCGGACAGCTACGAGCAGTACTTC,CASSPDSYEQYF
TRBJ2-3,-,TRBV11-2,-,TGTGCCAGCAGCTCCTCCGGGGCCTACACAGATACGCAGTATTTT,CASSSSGAYTDTQYF
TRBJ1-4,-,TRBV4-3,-,TGCGCCAGCAGCCAAGACGTGGCTGCAACTAATGAAAAACTGTTTTTT,CASSQDVAATNEKLFF
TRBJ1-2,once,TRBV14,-,TGTGCCAGCAGCCAGATCGGGGTTAACTATGGCTACACCTTC,CASSQIGVNYGYTF
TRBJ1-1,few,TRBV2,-,TGTGCCAGCAGCCTGACAGACACTGAAGCTTTCTTT,CASSLTDTEAFF
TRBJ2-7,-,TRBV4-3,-,TGCGCCAGCAGCCAGAGCCAGATAGACACCTACGAGCAGTACTTC,CASSQSQIDTYEQYF
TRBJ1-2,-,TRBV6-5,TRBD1,TGTGCCAGCATAACAGGGGGTGAGGGCTACACCTTC,CASITGGEGYTF
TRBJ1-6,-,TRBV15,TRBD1,TGTGCCACCAGCGGCAGCCCCGGACAGGGGCGATCACCCCTCCACTTT,CATSGSPGQGRSPLHF
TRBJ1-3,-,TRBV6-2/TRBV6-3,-,TGTGCCAGCAGTTACGTCTTCCGACCCGTGGGACGTGGAAACACCATATATTTT,CASSYVFRPVGRGNTIYF
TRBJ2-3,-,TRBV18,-,TGTGCCAGCTCACCAGGACGGACCTTCACAGATACGCAGTATTTT,CASSPGRTFTDTQYF